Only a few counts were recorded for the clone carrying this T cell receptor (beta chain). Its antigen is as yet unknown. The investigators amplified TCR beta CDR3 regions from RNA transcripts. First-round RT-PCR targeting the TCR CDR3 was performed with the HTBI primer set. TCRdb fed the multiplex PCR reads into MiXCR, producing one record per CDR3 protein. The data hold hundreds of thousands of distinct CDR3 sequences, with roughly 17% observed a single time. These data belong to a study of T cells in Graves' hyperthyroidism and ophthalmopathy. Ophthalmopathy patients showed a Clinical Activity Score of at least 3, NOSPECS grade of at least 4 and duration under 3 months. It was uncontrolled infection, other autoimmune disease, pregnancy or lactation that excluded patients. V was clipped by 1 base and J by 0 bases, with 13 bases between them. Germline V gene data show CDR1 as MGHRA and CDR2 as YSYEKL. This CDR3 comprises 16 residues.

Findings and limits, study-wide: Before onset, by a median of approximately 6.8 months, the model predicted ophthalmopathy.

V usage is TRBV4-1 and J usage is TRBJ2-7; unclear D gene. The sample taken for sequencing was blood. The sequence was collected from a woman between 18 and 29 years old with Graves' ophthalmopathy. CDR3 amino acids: CASSQVPFLSSYEQYF. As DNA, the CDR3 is TGCGCCAGCAGCCAAGTTCCCTTCTTGAGCTCCTACGAGCAGTACTTC.